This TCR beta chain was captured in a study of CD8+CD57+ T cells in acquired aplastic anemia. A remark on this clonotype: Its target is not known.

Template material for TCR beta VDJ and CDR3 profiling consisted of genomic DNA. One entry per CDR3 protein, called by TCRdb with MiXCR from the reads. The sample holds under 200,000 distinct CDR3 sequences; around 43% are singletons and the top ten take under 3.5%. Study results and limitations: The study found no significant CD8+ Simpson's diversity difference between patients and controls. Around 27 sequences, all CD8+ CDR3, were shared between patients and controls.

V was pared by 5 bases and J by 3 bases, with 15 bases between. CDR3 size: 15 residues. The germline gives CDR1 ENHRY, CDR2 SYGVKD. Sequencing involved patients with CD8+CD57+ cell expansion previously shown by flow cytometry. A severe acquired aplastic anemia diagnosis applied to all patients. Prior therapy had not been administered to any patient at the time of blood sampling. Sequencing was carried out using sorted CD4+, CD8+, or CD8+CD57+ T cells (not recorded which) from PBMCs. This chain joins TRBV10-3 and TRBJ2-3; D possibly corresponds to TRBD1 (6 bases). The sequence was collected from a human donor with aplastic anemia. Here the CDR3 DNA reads TGTGCCATCAGTCCGACTGGGGGCGGGACAGATACGCAGTATTTT. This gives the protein CAISPTGGGTDTQYF.